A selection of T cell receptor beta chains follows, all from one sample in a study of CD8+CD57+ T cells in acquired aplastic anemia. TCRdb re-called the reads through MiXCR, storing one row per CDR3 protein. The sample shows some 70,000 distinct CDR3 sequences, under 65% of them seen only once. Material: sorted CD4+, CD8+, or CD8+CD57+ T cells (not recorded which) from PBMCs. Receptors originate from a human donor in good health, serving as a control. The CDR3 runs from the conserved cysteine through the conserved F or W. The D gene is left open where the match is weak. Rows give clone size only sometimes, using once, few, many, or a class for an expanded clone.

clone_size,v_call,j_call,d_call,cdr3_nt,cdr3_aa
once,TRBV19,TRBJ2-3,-,TGTGCCAGTAGTTTGGGACGTGGTGGGACAGATACGCAGTATTTT,CASSLGRGGTDTQYF
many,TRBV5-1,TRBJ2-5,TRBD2,TGCGCCAGCAGCTCAACTAGCGGGGGGACGTACCAAGAGACCCAGTACTTC,CASSSTSGGTYQETQYF
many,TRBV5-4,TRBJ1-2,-,TGTGCCAGCAGCTTGATTCGGGGTGATCACTCTGGCTACACCTTC,CASSLIRGDHSGYTF
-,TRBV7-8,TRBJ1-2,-,TGTGCCAGCAGCTTAGCGCTTGGTGGCTACACCTTC,CASSLALGGYTF
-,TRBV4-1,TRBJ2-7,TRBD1,TGCGCCAGCAGCCAAGCGGGGACAGGTGCCTACGAGCAGTACTTC,CASSQAGTGAYEQYF
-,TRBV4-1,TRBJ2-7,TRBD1,TGCGCCAGCAGCCGACGGACAGGATACGAGCAGTACTTC,CASSRRTGYEQYF
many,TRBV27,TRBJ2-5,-,TGTGCCAGCAGTTCGGGGCAGGGGAGGCAAGAGACCCAGTACTTC,CASSSGQGRQETQYF
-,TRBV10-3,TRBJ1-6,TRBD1,TGTGCCATCAGCCCCGACAGGGGCGCGAATTCACCCCTCCACTTT,CAISPDRGANSPLHF
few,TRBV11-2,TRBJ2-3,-,TGTGCCAGCAGCTTAGTGATATCTAGCACAGATACGCAGTATTTT,CASSLVISSTDTQYF
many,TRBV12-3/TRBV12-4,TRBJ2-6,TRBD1,TGTGCCAGCAGGTGGGACAGGGGGAATTTAGTCTCTGGGGCCAACGTCCTGACTTTC,CASRWDRGNLVSGANVLTF
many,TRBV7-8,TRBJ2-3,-,TGTGCCAGCAGCTTAGTAGGGGCGGGCACAGATACGCAGTATTTT,CASSLVGAGTDTQYF
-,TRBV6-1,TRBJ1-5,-,TGTGCCAGCAGTGAAGGGACAGTTCGGCCGGTGGGCAATCAGCCCCAGCATTTT,CASSEGTVRPVGNQPQHF
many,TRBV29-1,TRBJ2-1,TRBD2,TGCAGCGTGCCAGAAATTAGCGGGGGGGGTAGGGAGCAGTTCTTC,CSVPEISGGGREQFF
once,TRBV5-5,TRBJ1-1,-,TGTGCCAGCAGCGGGCGGAGGGGCACTGAAGCTTTCTTT,CASSGRRGTEAFF
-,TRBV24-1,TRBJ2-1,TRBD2,TGCGCCAGCAGTGAAGGTAGCGGGGCGTACAATGAGCAGTTCTTC,CASSEGSGAYNEQFF
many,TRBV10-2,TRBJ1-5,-,TGCGCCAGCAGAACTTCTTCGGGACCTAATCAGCCCCAGCATTTT,CASRTSSGPNQPQHF
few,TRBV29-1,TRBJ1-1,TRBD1,TGCAGCGTTGTCAGGCAGGGGGCCACTGAAGCTTTCTTT,CSVVRQGATEAFF
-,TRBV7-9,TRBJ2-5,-,TGTGCCAGCTCGGGGGGACAAGCGACCCAGTACTTC,CASSGGQATQYF
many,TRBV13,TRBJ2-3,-,TGTGCCAGCAGCCCCACGGTCGGGAGCACAGATACGCAGTATTTT,CASSPTVGSTDTQYF
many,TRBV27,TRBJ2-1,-,TGTGCCAGCAGTCCCCAGGCGGCCAATGAGCAGTTCTTC,CASSPQAANEQFF
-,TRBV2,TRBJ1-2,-,TGTGCCAGCAGTGAAGGCCGTCTTAACTATGGCTACACCTTC,CASSEGRLNYGYTF
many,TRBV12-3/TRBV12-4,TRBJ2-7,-,TGTGCCAGCAGTTTAATGGCTGGCTACGAGCAGTACTTC,CASSLMAGYEQYF
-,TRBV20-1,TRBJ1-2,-,TGCAGTGCTAGTTCGGGGCCCGGCTATGGCTACACCTTC,CSASSGPGYGYTF
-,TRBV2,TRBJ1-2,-,TGTGCCGGCAGTGATCGACTCGCTAACTATGGCTACACCTTC,CAGSDRLANYGYTF
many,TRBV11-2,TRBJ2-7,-,TGTGCCAGCAGCTTAGACCCCTACGAGCAGTACTTC,CASSLDPYEQYF
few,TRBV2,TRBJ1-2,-,TGTGCCAGCAGGCCCGTAACAGGGCCCGCTAACTATGGCTACACCTTC,CASRPVTGPANYGYTF